What follows is one TCR beta chain and its context. These data originate in a study of cytomegalovirus exposure and HLA in healthy donors. The PCR ran on 60 Vbeta and 13 Jbeta primers. Method: immunoSEQ multiplex PCR; TCRdb's copy keeps in-frame clones and lacks some. The sample shows around 190,000 clones, roughly 85% of them seen only once. The germline V gene has CDR1 SGHTS and CDR2 YDEGEE. The CDR3 is 16 amino acids. V was shortened by 0 bases and J by 2 bases, with 12 bases between the two germline ends. The chain joins TRBV5-8 to TRBJ1-5; no clear D. Sequencing was done on a sample of PBMCs. The receptor was derived from a woman aged 40 to 50 in good health and CMV-seronegative. The CDR3 DNA is TGTGCCAGCAGCTTGGGCCTTCTACGAGGCAATCAGCCCCAGCATTTT. It yields the protein CASSLGLLRGNQPQHF.